The 19 T cell receptor beta chains presented below share a single source sample, sequenced in a study of regulatory T cells in long-lasting Graves disease. Researchers made TCR beta libraries by using iRepertoire HTBI primers and running Arm-PCR on CDR3 regions. TCRdb ran MiXCR on the multiplex PCR reads and lists one entry per CDR3 protein. The sample lists around 330,000 distinct CDR3 sequences; about 20% were seen once. Sample time point: newly diagnosed GD, antithyroid drugs for less than 3 months. Construction of the TCR library relied on RNA isolated from PBMCs. This sample comprised peripheral blood mononuclear cells (PBMCs), obtained at new diagnosis, from a patient treated with antithyroid drugs. The receptors come from a female donor with Graves disease.

This clonotype was observed at least ten times. This chain links TRBV7-9 with TRBJ2-1, with TRBD2 matching 15 bases. Germline CDR1 is SEHNR and CDR2 is FQNEAQ (reference sequence). The CDR3 is made up of 18 amino acids. The trim removed 5 bases at V and 5 bases at J, leaving 10 bases unmatched. The DNA of the CDR3 is TGTGCCAGCAGCCCGACTAGGACTAGCGGGAGGGCCAACAATGAGCAGTTCTTC. This sequence encodes CASSPTRTSGRANNEQFF. The full variable domain, rest sourced from reference TRBV7-9 and TRBJ2-1, is DTGVSQNPRHKITKRGQNVTFRCDPISEHNRLYWYRQTLGQGPEFLTYFQNEAQLEKSRLLSDRFSAERPKGSFSTLEIQRTEQGDSAMYLCASSPTRTSGRANNEQFFGPGTRLTVL.

In its sample, this clonotype was seen a few times. The rearrangement uses TRBV19 and TRBJ2-5; D remains unclear. Germline V CDR1 and CDR2: LNHDA, SQIVND (reference sequence). There are 15 residues in the CDR3. Trimming took 4 bases from V and 2 from J, leaving 14 bases between them. CDR3 sequence: CASSKGSWVQETQYF. The CDR3 DNA reads TGTGCCAGTAGTAAAGGCAGCTGGGTGCAAGAGACCCAGTACTTC.

This chain uses TRBV19 with TRBJ1-6; 7 bases map to TRBD1. The V and J ends lost 5 bases and 8 bases, in that order; junction bases with no gene match: 9. Per germline, CDR1 LNHDA and CDR2 SQIVND (reference sequence). The CDR3 is made up of 15 amino acids. CDR3 in amino acids: CASSFTGTVYSPLHF. CDR3 coding DNA: TGTGCCAGTAGTTTCACCGGGACAGTTTATTCACCCCTCCACTTT.

This clonotype has a count of ten or more. The V call is TRBV11-3, the J call TRBJ1-1; D is unresolved. This CDR3 is 16 amino acids long. The V gene's germline CDR1 is SGHNT and CDR2 YENEEA. With 2 bases removed from V and 1 base from J, the gap between germline ends came to 14 bases. The CDR3 loop is CASSLSRPGGNTEAFF. Written as DNA, the CDR3 is TGTGCCAGCAGCTTATCGCGCCCGGGAGGGAACACTGAAGCTTTCTTT.

This clonotype was observed at least ten times. V is TRBV5-6 and J is TRBJ1-5, with 9 bases matching TRBD1. Trimming removed 3 bases from V and 1 base from J; junction bases left unmatched: 2. Per the germline V gene, CDR1 is SGHDT and CDR2 is YYEEEE. This CDR3 has 15 residues. In DNA form, the CDR3 reads TGTGCCAGCAGCTGGGGGACAGGGAGCAATCAGCCCCAGCATTTT. The encoded protein is CASSWGTGSNQPQHF.

The chain uses TRBV12-3 or TRBV12-4 and TRBJ1-6; possible D gene TRBD1, 5 bases. The CDR3 has 14 residues. Trimming shortened V by 7 bases and J by 5 bases, and 12 bases separated the two germline ends. CDR3 residues: CASKTGLHNSPLHF. The CDR3 DNA follows: TGTGCCAGCAAGACGGGACTGCATAATTCACCCCTCCACTTT.

This clonotype was seen more than once but under ten times. The rearrangement uses TRBV27 and TRBJ2-7; tentatively, D is TRBD2 (6 bases). This CDR3 spans 15 amino acids. Per the germline V gene, CDR1 is MNHEY and CDR2 is SMNVEV (reference sequence). Trimming shortened V by 2 bases and J by 2 bases, and 13 bases separated the two germline ends. CDR3 residues: CASSLGGGSAYEQYF. Written as DNA, the CDR3 is TGTGCCAGCAGTTTAGGTGGAGGGAGTGCCTACGAGCAGTACTTC.

The sample holds a few counts of this clonotype. The rearrangement links TRBV27 to TRBJ1-2; weak D call: TRBD1 (6 bases). Trimming removed 6 bases from V and 4 bases from J, with 24 bases in between. This CDR3 contains 17 residues. Germline V CDR1 and CDR2: MNHEY, SMNVEV (reference sequence). The chain's CDR3 is CASSSKLLTGRIYGYTF. Written as DNA, the CDR3 is TGTGCCAGCAGCTCCAAACTCCTTACAGGGAGGATCTATGGCTACACCTTC.

The chain uses TRBV11-3 and TRBJ2-5; D perhaps matches TRBD2 (6 bases). CDR3 size: 15 residues. Germline V gene lookup returns CDR1 SGHNT and CDR2 YENEEA. Trimming pared 5 bases from V and 1 base from J, leaving 14 bases between. CDR3 DNA sequence: TGTGCCAGCAGCGGAGGAGGACTACCCCAAGAGACCCAGTACTTC. The encoded protein is CASSGGGLPQETQYF. Together with reference TRBV11-3 and TRBJ2-5, the CDR3 gives the full variable domain: EAGVVQSPRYKIIEKKQPVAFWCNPISGHNTLYWYLQNLGQGPELLIRYENEEAVDDSQLPKDRFSAERLKGVDSTLKIQPAELGDSAVYLCASSGGGLPQETQYFGPGTRLLVL.

In this sample, this clonotype turned up many times. The chain is built from TRBV20-1 and TRBJ2-7; the D is unclear. Germline-derived CDR1 and CDR2 are DFQATT and SNEGSKA (reference sequence). This CDR3 comprises 12 residues. The germline V and J ends were trimmed by 0 bases and 2 bases, with 5 bases remaining between them. The CDR3 DNA follows: TGCAGTGCTAGAGATGGCCCCTACGAGCAGTACTTC. This encodes CSARDGPYEQYF.

With respect to this clonotype: This likely traces to a read error, being one base from a far larger clone. V usage is TRBV28 and J usage is TRBJ2-4; 7 bases map to TRBD2. Germline V gene sequence: CDR1 MDHEN, CDR2 SYDVKM. The CDR3 is made up of 16 amino acids. CDR3 nucleotide sequence: TGTGCCAGCAGTCCAACCCTCCGGGGAGGGTCTGAGACCCAGCACTTC. Encoded protein: CASSPTLRGGSETQHF.

This clonotype has at least ten counts. The CDR3 nucleotides read TGTGCCTGGAGTGACGGGAGGACAGATACGCAGTATTTT. This sequence encodes CAWSDGRTDTQYF. The V call is TRBV30, the J call TRBJ2-3, with 7 nucleotides matching TRBD2. The CDR3 consists of 13 residues. In germline, CDR1 is GTSNPN, CDR2 SVGIG (reference sequence). The J segment lost 3 bases and the V segment lost 1 base, leaving 1 base of the junction unmatched.

This clonotype was seen repeatedly, ten times or more. This chain links TRBV7-6 with TRBJ1-4; the match to TRBD1 covers 9 bases. The CDR3 totals 14 residues. Germline assignment: CDR1 SGHVS and CDR2 FNYEAQ. With V trimmed by 3 bases and J by 5 bases, 1 base remained unmatched. The CDR3 here is CASSLGTGNEKLFF. CDR3 bases: TGTGCCAGCAGCTTGGGGACAGGGAATGAAAAACTGTTTTTT.

This clonotype showed up just a few times. The J gene is TRBJ1-5, the V gene TRBV4-1; TRBD1 agrees at 8 bases. CDR1 and CDR2 (germline): MGHRA, YSYEKL. The CDR3 extends over 15 amino acids. The V gene end was trimmed by 3 bases and the J gene end by 5 bases; junction bases not matched to a gene: 6. CDR3 sequence reads: CASSQKSTGDQPQHF. The CDR3 DNA sequence: TGCGCCAGCAGCCAGAAATCGACAGGGGATCAGCCCCAGCATTTT.

There are many counts of this clonotype. The V and J genes are TRBV30 and TRBJ2-3; 8 nucleotides align to TRBD2. The germline gives CDR1 GTSNPN, CDR2 SVGIG (reference sequence). V trimming: 4 bases; J trimming: 0 bases; junction bases outside the gene matches: 6. This CDR3 is built from 15 residues. The CDR3 region is CAWTVSGASTDTQYF. CDR3 DNA sequence: TGTGCCTGGACCGTTAGCGGGGCAAGCACAGATACGCAGTATTTT.

This clonotype was detected only a few times. The CDR3 DNA follows: TGTGCCAGCTCACCGGGGACGGACGGCACTGAAGCTTTCTTT. This encodes CASSPGTDGTEAFF. The genes are TRBV18 and TRBJ1-1, with D possibly being TRBD1 (5 bases). CDR1 and CDR2 from the germline V gene are KGHSH and LQKENI. The CDR3 spans 14 residues. Trimming took 3 bases from V and 4 from J, leaving 12 bases between them.

This clonotype has a count of ten or more. The chain employs TRBV5-1 and TRBJ2-7, with a weak D call TRBD1 (6 bases). Trimming shortened V by 1 base and J by 3 bases, and 17 bases separated the two germline ends. The CDR3 runs to 16 residues. Germline V CDR1 and CDR2: SGHRS, YFSETQ. The CDR3: CASSLWTVTLRYEQYF. The CDR3 coding sequence is TGCGCCAGCAGCTTGTGGACAGTTACTCTGCGCTACGAGCAGTACTTC.

This clonotype was observed many times. The rearrangement uses TRBV20-1 and TRBJ2-7, with a tentative D call TRBD2 (5 bases). This CDR3 has 14 amino acids. V lost 0 bases and J 3 bases, leaving 12 bases between the germline ends. CDR1 DFQATT and CDR2 SNEGSKA come from the germline V gene (reference sequence). This CDR3 reads CSARDLEGYYEQYF. In DNA, the CDR3 is TGCAGTGCTAGAGATCTCGAGGGCTACTACGAGCAGTACTTC.

This clonotype has only a few counts. The rearrangement uses TRBV20-1 and TRBJ1-1; perhaps TRBD1 as D (6 bases). Germline CDR1 DFQATT, CDR2 SNEGSKA (reference sequence). Trimming removed 6 bases from V and 4 bases from J, with 18 bases in between. CDR3 length: 14 amino acids. CDR3 sequence: CSAGGGGSSTEAFF. CDR3 coding DNA: TGCAGTGCCGGGGGCGGGGGGTCGAGCACTGAAGCTTTCTTT.